Below are 30 T cell receptor beta chains sequenced from a single sample in a study of cytomegalovirus exposure and HLA in healthy donors. The repertoire was sequenced with immunoSEQ multiplex PCR; TCRdb's copy has only in-frame clones and lacks some. Of approximately 160,000 clones listed, roughly 96% are singletons. Sequencing used PBMCs. Receptors originate from a young woman in good health and CMV-seronegative.

The V call is TRBV7-3, the J call TRBJ2-1; D call uncertain. Deletions cut 3 bases from V and 9 bases from J, with 15 bases between. Germline V lookup: CDR1 SGHTA, CDR2 FQGTGA. The CDR3 runs 14 residues. The DNA of the CDR3 is TGTGCCAGCAGCTTGCCCGGTGTGGGCAGTGAGCAGTTCTTC. This gives the protein CASSLPGVGSEQFF. The full variable domain, completed using reference TRBV7-3 and TRBJ2-1, is GAGVSQTPSNKVTEKGKYVELRCDPISGHTALYWYRQSLGQGPEFLIYFQGTGAADDSGLPNDRFFAVRPEGSVSTLKIQRTERGDSAVYLCASSLPGVGSEQFFGPGTRLTVL.

The CDR3 bases are TGTGCCAGCAGCGTAGGTGGGGGGACAGGCTCTGGAAACACCATATATTTT. This sequence encodes CASSVGGGTGSGNTIYF. J is TRBJ1-3 and V is TRBV9, with 8 bases identical to TRBD1. The germline CDR1 and CDR2 sequences are SGDLS and YYNGEE. V lost 0 bases, J lost 0 bases, and 5 bases stayed unmatched. The CDR3 is made up of 17 amino acids.

This clone was recorded once. This chain uses TRBV18 with TRBJ1-5; TRBD1 matches 8 bases. Trimming took 3 bases from V and 7 from J; bases not matched to a gene: 8. Germline loops: CDR1 KGHSH, CDR2 LQKENI. The CDR3 extends over 15 amino acids. The CDR3 sequence is CASSPTGGIRQPQHF. CDR3 nucleotides: TGTGCCAGCTCACCCACAGGGGGAATAAGACAGCCCCAGCATTTT.

The CDR3 DNA follows: TGTGCCAGCAGCTTAGGACGAGCGTTCCTCGGTAATGAGCAGTTCTTC. Its translation: CASSLGRAFLGNEQFF. V gene TRBV11-1 combines with J gene TRBJ2-1, with D uncertain. The CDR3 length is 16 residues. Trimming took off 1 base at V and 7 bases at J, with 17 bases between the two ends. Germline loops: CDR1 SGHAT, CDR2 FQDESV (reference sequence).

The gene calls are TRBV6-6 and TRBJ2-1, with D possibly being TRBD2 (5 bases). Germline CDR1 reads MNHNY; CDR2 reads SVGAGI (reference sequence). V was shortened by 0 bases and J by 7 bases, with 13 bases between the two germline ends. The CDR3 is 15 residues long. The CDR3 region has the DNA TGTGCCAGCAGTTACTCGGTTACTAGTTATAATGAGCAGTTCTTC. Its translation is CASSYSVTSYNEQFF.

V usage is TRBV5-1 and J usage is TRBJ2-5; 9 bases line up with TRBD2. This CDR3 spans 16 amino acids. Germline V gives CDR1 SGHRS, CDR2 YFSETQ. The junction had 4 bases not matched to a gene; V was cut back by 0 bases and J by 1 base. The CDR3 bases are TGCGCCAGCAGCTTGGGTACGCGGGGGGGCCAAGAGACCCAGTACTTC. This codes for CASSLGTRGGQETQYF.

This sequence joins TRBV7-8 and TRBJ1-3, with a tentative D call TRBD1 (6 bases). CDR1 SGHVS and CDR2 FQNEAQ come from the germline V gene. The CDR3 is 15 amino acids. V was trimmed by 4 bases and J by 0 bases, leaving 10 bases between them. CDR3 region: CASSSETGSGNTIYF. CDR3 DNA: TGTGCCAGCAGCTCAGAGACAGGCTCTGGAAACACCATATATTTT. The whole variable domain, remainder taken from reference TRBV7-8 and TRBJ1-3, is GAGVSQSPRYKVAKRGQDVALRCDPISGHVSLFWYQQALGQGPEFLTYFQNEAQLDKSGLPSDRFFAERPEGSVSTLKIQRTQQEDSAVYLCASSSETGSGNTIYFGEGSWLTVV.

V and J are TRBV19 and TRBJ2-7; D is perhaps TRBD1 (6 bases). CDR1 is LNHDA and CDR2 is SQIVND in the germline V gene (reference sequence). Trimming took off 5 bases at V and 2 bases at J, with 16 bases between the two ends. CDR3 size: 15 residues. CDR3 in amino acids: CASSSGPGDTYEQYF. CDR3 DNA: TGTGCCAGTAGTTCCGGACCAGGGGATACCTACGAGCAGTACTTC.

This clone was found a few times. This chain connects TRBV2 to TRBJ1-3; D may be TRBD1 (5 bases). Per the germline V gene, CDR1 is SNHLY and CDR2 is FYNNEI. The CDR3 is made up of 18 amino acids. V lost 6 bases to trimming and J lost 4 bases, with 25 bases between them. CDR3 in amino acids: CASSRDARAGPVGNTIYF. CDR3 nucleotide sequence: TGTGCCAGCAGCCGGGACGCGAGGGCGGGGCCGGTGGGAAACACCATATATTTT.

The gene calls are TRBV2 and TRBJ2-6; TRBD1 agrees at 9 bases. Germline V lookup: CDR1 SNHLY, CDR2 FYNNEI. J gave up 2 bases and V 8 bases, and 22 bases lay outside the gene matches. The CDR3 extends over 21 amino acids. The CDR3, as DNA: TGTGCCAGCCCAAAGTTGGAACTTACAGGACAGGGGAGCACTGGGGCCAACGTCCTGACTTTC. It encodes CASPKLELTGQGSTGANVLTF.

The chain recombines TRBV4-2 with TRBJ2-1, with 13 bases fitting TRBD2. V lost 1 base, J lost 15 bases, and 6 bases stayed unmatched. Germline CDR1 reads LGHNA; CDR2 reads YNFKEQ. The CDR3 is 14 amino acids. This CDR3 reads CASSQGLAGGGVFF. CDR3 DNA: TGTGCCAGCAGCCAAGGACTAGCGGGGGGTGGGGTGTTCTTC.

V gene TRBV5-1 combines with J gene TRBJ2-5; D is perhaps TRBD2 (7 bases). In germline, CDR1 is SGHRS, CDR2 YFSETQ. This CDR3 contains 15 residues. Trimming removed 4 bases at V and 0 bases at J, with 13 bases between. CDR3 nucleotides: TGCGCCAGCAGCCAAGGGGGGGCGTACCAAGAGACCCAGTACTTC. It encodes CASSQGGAYQETQYF. The complete variable domain, with remaining parts taken from reference TRBV5-1 and TRBJ2-5, reads KAGVTQTPRYLIKTRGQQVTLSCSPISGHRSVSWYQQTPGQGLQFLFEYFSETQRNKGNFPGRFSGRQFSNSRSEMNVSTLELGDSALYLCASSQGGAYQETQYFGPGTRLLVL.

The genes are TRBV19 and TRBJ1-2; perhaps TRBD1 as D (6 bases). The germline V and J ends were trimmed by 5 bases and 6 bases, with 10 bases remaining between them. From germline, CDR1 is LNHDA and CDR2 SQIVND (reference sequence). The CDR3 contains 12 residues. CDR3 protein: CASSRTVNGYTF. CDR3 DNA sequence: TGTGCCAGTAGTCGGACAGTAAATGGCTACACCTTC.

Comment on this clone: A junction end diverges from the germline sequence, so it may reflect a read error. CDR3 region: CASSLGGTGVHTQYF. In DNA form, the CDR3 reads TGTGCTAGCAGCTTAGGGGGGACAGGGGTGCATACGCAGTATTTT. This chain uses TRBV7-7 with TRBJ2-3, with 10 bases lining up with TRBD1. The CDR3 sequence is 15 residues long. The germline CDR1 and CDR2 sequences are SSHAT and FNYEAQ (reference sequence).

The chain is built from TRBV19 and TRBJ2-1; D is ambiguous. The V gene lost 3 bases and the J gene lost 0 bases, with 9 bases spanning the gap. CDR3 length equals 15 residues. CDR1 and CDR2 from the germline V gene are LNHDA and SQIVND (reference sequence). The CDR3 here is CASSISYLSYNEQFF. CDR3 in DNA: TGTGCCAGTAGTATTTCCTACCTCTCCTACAATGAGCAGTTCTTC.

The CDR3: CASSLGGTGAGELFF. CDR3 bases: TGTGCCAGCAGCTTAGGAGGGACAGGGGCCGGGGAGCTGTTTTTT. The V gene is TRBV7-9, the J gene TRBJ2-2, with 10 bases matching TRBD1. Germline V gene sequence: CDR1 SEHNR, CDR2 FQNEAQ (reference sequence). This CDR3 has 15 residues. J lost 6 bases, V lost 1 base, and 2 bases had no gene match. The whole variable domain, remainder taken from reference TRBV7-9 and TRBJ2-2, is DTGVSQNPRHKITKRGQNVTFRCDPISEHNRLYWYRQTLGQGPEFLTYFQNEAQLEKSRLLSDRFSAERPKGSFSTLEIQRTEQGDSAMYLCASSLGGTGAGELFFGEGSRLTVL.

The chain combines TRBV7-9 with TRBJ2-7; maybe TRBD2 (5 bases). CDR3 length: 12 residues. The ends were cut back, 3 bases at V and 6 bases at J, with 9 bases in the middle. CDR1 and CDR2 (germline): SEHNR, FQNEAQ (reference sequence). The chain's CDR3 is CASSFDGVEQYF. The CDR3 bases are TGTGCCAGCAGCTTTGACGGGGTCGAGCAGTACTTC. The full variable domain, in which reference TRBV7-9 and TRBJ2-7 provide the parts outside the CDR3, is DTGVSQNPRHKITKRGQNVTFRCDPISEHNRLYWYRQTLGQGPEFLTYFQNEAQLEKSRLLSDRFSAERPKGSFSTLEIQRTEQGDSAMYLCASSFDGVEQYFGPGTRLTVT.

This chain connects TRBV30 to TRBJ1-2; D possibly corresponds to TRBD1 (6 bases). The germline V and J ends were trimmed by 8 bases and 0 bases, with 25 bases remaining between them. The CDR3 runs to 17 residues. CDR1 is GTSNPN and CDR2 is SVGIG in the germline V gene (reference sequence). CDR3 bases: TGTGCCGGACTCAGGGGCCTGGGGATTCCCTCTAACTATGGCTACACCTTC. This gives the protein CAGLRGLGIPSNYGYTF.

This chain joins TRBV1 and TRBJ2-2; the table calls TRBD2, which could not be checked here. TRBV1 is a recognized pseudogene. CDR3 length: 16 residues. The CDR3 spells CTSSRSMEPNTGELFF. The DNA of the CDR3 is TGCACCAGCAGCCGCTCGATGGAGCCGAACACCGGGGAGCTGTTTTTT.

The gene calls are TRBV5-1 and TRBJ2-7; D may be TRBD1 (6 bases). The ends were cut back, 4 bases at V and 4 bases at J, with 9 bases in the middle. Germline values: CDR1 SGHRS, CDR2 YFSETQ. CDR3 size: 12 residues. For the CDR3, the DNA is TGCGCCAGCAGCCCGGACAGTTACGAGCAGTACTTC. Its protein product is CASSPDSYEQYF.

The CDR3 reads CASSLGQGSSLHF. The DNA for the CDR3 is TGTGCCAGCAGCTTGGGACAGGGGTCGTCCCTCCACTTT. This sequence joins TRBV7-9 and TRBJ1-6, with 10 bases lining up with TRBD1. The CDR3 runs to 13 residues. Germline V gene lookup returns CDR1 SEHNR and CDR2 FQNEAQ (reference sequence). Trimming at V came to 3 bases and at J to 14 bases, leaving 4 bases not matched to a gene.

This clone appeared once. CDR3 loop: CASSYRQGRAFF. As DNA, the CDR3 is TGTGCCAGCAGCTATAGACAGGGGCGAGCTTTCTTT. V usage is TRBV7-9 and J usage is TRBJ1-1; TRBD1 matches at 8 bases. Looked up from germline, CDR1 is SEHNR and CDR2 is FQNEAQ (reference sequence). CDR3 length: 12 amino acids. J lost 10 bases, V lost 4 bases, and 5 bases had no gene match.

The chain couples TRBV2 to TRBJ1-1; D unresolved. Trimming shortened V by 4 bases and J by 5 bases, and 8 bases separated the two germline ends. The CDR3 totals 12 residues. Germline values: CDR1 SNHLY, CDR2 FYNNEI. CDR3 in amino acids: CASSVRSTEAFF. The DNA of the CDR3 is TGTGCCAGCAGTGTTCGGAGTACTGAAGCTTTCTTT. The full variable domain, in which reference TRBV2 and TRBJ1-1 provide the parts outside the CDR3, is EPEVTQTPSHQVTQMGQEVILRCVPISNHLYFYWYRQILGQKVEFLVSFYNNEISEKSEIFDDQFSVERPDGSNFTLKIRSTKLEDSAMYFCASSVRSTEAFFGQGTRLTVV.

The rearrangement uses TRBV5-1 and TRBJ1-2, with D possibly matching TRBD1 (6 bases). Germline loops: CDR1 SGHRS, CDR2 YFSETQ. CDR3 size: 18 residues. V lost 0 bases and J 10 bases, leaving 28 bases between the germline ends. The CDR3 here is CASSLGVPAGVGYGSYTF. The CDR3 coding sequence is TGCGCCAGCAGCTTGGGGGTTCCAGCAGGGGTTGGGTACGGTTCCTACACCTTC.

V and J are TRBV5-1 and TRBJ1-4, with 9 bases matching TRBD1. The CDR3 totals 14 residues. Germline values: CDR1 SGHRS, CDR2 YFSETQ. The V segment lost 1 base and the J segment 7 bases; nucleotides outside the gene matches: 2. The DNA of the CDR3 is TGCGCCAGCAGCTTGAACAGGGGGCCTGAAAAACTGTTTTTT. Amino acids: CASSLNRGPEKLFF.

J is TRBJ2-4 and V is TRBV2, with D maybe TRBD2 (5 bases). Per germline, CDR1 SNHLY and CDR2 FYNNEI. CDR3 length: 13 amino acids. Trimming stripped 6 bases from V and 4 bases from J, with 10 bases between. CDR3 residues: CASRGLTKNIQYF. The DNA of the CDR3 is TGTGCCAGCAGAGGACTTACTAAAAACATTCAGTACTTC.

The chain's CDR3 is CASSDSFRELFF. The CDR3 DNA reads TGTGCCAGCAGCGACAGTTTTAGGGAGCTGTTTTTT. The J gene is TRBJ2-2, the V gene TRBV27, with D perhaps TRBD1 (5 bases). This CDR3 comprises 12 residues. The germline V gene encodes CDR1 MNHEY and CDR2 SMNVEV (reference sequence). Trimming removed 6 bases at V and 9 bases at J, with 11 bases between.

The chain carries TRBV12-5 and TRBJ2-2; tentatively, D is TRBD1 (7 bases). Germline-derived CDR1 and CDR2 are LGHNT and FRNRAP. This CDR3 is built from 15 residues. Trimming removed 1 base at V and 6 bases at J, with 12 bases between. Here the CDR3 reads CASGLDGGGSGELFF. CDR3 nucleotides: TGTGCTAGTGGTTTGGATGGAGGGGGCTCCGGGGAGCTGTTTTTT.

This chain links TRBV2 with TRBJ2-3; unclear D gene. The V end was cut by 6 bases, the J end by 5 bases, with 6 bases between. Germline V gene lookup returns CDR1 SNHLY and CDR2 FYNNEI. The CDR3 contains 11 residues. The CDR3 DNA reads TGTGCCAGCAGGGTAGTAGATACGCAGTATTTT. This sequence encodes CASRVVDTQYF.

The genes are TRBV7-6 and TRBJ1-1, with TRBD1 identical over 8 bases. There are 14 residues in the CDR3. Unmatched junction bases numbered 5, after V lost 4 bases and J lost 4 bases. CDR1 SGHVS and CDR2 FNYEAQ come from the germline V gene. The CDR3 DNA reads as TGTGCCAGCAGCTCAGGGGGCGCAGGCACTGAAGCTTTCTTT. Translating it yields CASSSGGAGTEAFF.